The rows below give T cell receptor beta chains drawn from one sample of a study of vaccination effects on CD4 cells after COVID-19. For these receptors, no antigen is known. Assay used: immunoSEQ multiplex PCR; TCRdb lists only in-frame clones, some missing. The data contain under 70,000 clones, around 74% of them singletons. The source material was CD4+ T cells from PBMCs cultured without peptide, sampled after COVID-19 vaccination. The receptors were gathered from a human donor who received a COVID-19 vaccine. Each CDR3 is given with its conserved first and last residue. The D gene is left open where the match is weak. For some rows the clone size is stated as once, few or many, or as a class when expanded; others skip it.

clone_size	v_call	j_call	d_call	cdr3_nt	cdr3_aa
few	TRBV7-3	TRBJ2-2	-	TGTGCCAGCAGCTCCAGACAGACCGGGGAGCTGTTTTTT	CASSSRQTGELFF
-	TRBV3-1/TRBV3-2	TRBJ1-6	TRBD1	TGTGCCAGCAGCCAAGGAACAGGGGCGTACTTTAATTCACCCCTCCACTTT	CASSQGTGAYFNSPLHF
-	TRBV7-3	TRBJ2-1	TRBD1	TGTGCCAGCAGGGCCGGGACAGGGGAACATGAGCAGTTCTTC	CASRAGTGEHEQFF
-	TRBV4-1	TRBJ1-2	-	TGCGCCAGCAGCCAACTTTCTAGTAGGGAGGTTTTTGGCTACACCTTC	CASSQLSSREVFGYTF
-	TRBV9	TRBJ1-1	TRBD1	TGTGCCAGCAGCGTTATGCCCGGGACAGCTCCCCTGGGCACTGAAGCTTTCTTT	CASSVMPGTAPLGTEAFF
-	TRBV7-2	TRBJ2-5	-	TGTGCCAGCAGCTTAGGCCAGGGGCAAGAGACCCAGTACTTC	CASSLGQGQETQYF
-	TRBV7-2	TRBJ1-2	-	TGTGCCAGCAGCTCCAGGACAGCTAACTATGGCTACACCTTC	CASSSRTANYGYTF
-	TRBV6-2/TRBV6-3	TRBJ1-2	-	TGTGCCAGCAGTTTTTTCACAGCTGCTGGCTACACCTTC	CASSFFTAAGYTF
-	TRBV5-4	TRBJ1-2	-	TGTGCCAGCAGCACTCCCCTGGGGGGAAATAATGGCTATGGCTACACCTTC	CASSTPLGGNNGYGYTF
-	TRBV27	TRBJ1-2	TRBD1	TGTGCCAGCAGAAAACAGGGGGCTACTACTAACTATGGCTACACCTTC	CASRKQGATTNYGYTF
-	TRBV19	TRBJ2-1	-	TGTGCCAGTAGTTCGCGACAGGGCGGGATTTACAATGAGCAGTTCTTC	CASSSRQGGIYNEQFF
-	TRBV7-3	TRBJ2-1	-	TGTGCCAGCAGCTCTGGGACCTACAATGAGCAGTTCTTC	CASSSGTYNEQFF
-	TRBV4-3	TRBJ1-2	-	TGCGCCAGCAGCCAAGTGTGGGGGAGCTACACCTTC	CASSQVWGSYTF
-	TRBV5-1	TRBJ2-2	TRBD2	TGCGCCAGCAGCGAGACTAGCGGGGGGCCATACACCGGGGAGCTGTTTTTT	CASSETSGGPYTGELFF
-	TRBV7-9	TRBJ1-1	-	TGTGCCAGCAGCTTAGCCTCGGATGCCACTGAAGCTTTCTTT	CASSLASDATEAFF
-	TRBV5-1	TRBJ2-1	-	TGCGCCAGCAGCTTGGGACCTCAGGGCGGGAATGAGCAGTTCTTC	CASSLGPQGGNEQFF
-	TRBV11-3	TRBJ2-5	-	TGTGCCAGCAGCTTAACCGGTCAGGGGCAAGAGACCCAGTACTTC	CASSLTGQGQETQYF
few	TRBV15	TRBJ2-3	TRBD2	TGTGCCACCAGCAGAGGCGGTAGCGGGGGGCTCCAAGCGCAGTATTTT	CATSRGGSGGLQAQYF
-	TRBV6-2/TRBV6-3	TRBJ2-1	TRBD2	TGTGCCAGCAGTTATCGGGGGGGCCCCTACAATGAGCAGTTCTTC	CASSYRGGPYNEQFF
-	TRBV30	TRBJ1-5	-	TGTGCCTGGAGTAAGGGGCAGGGGACGAATCAGCCCCAGCATTTT	CAWSKGQGTNQPQHF
-	TRBV14	TRBJ2-2	TRBD1	TGTGCCAGCAGCCAACCGGACAGGGCCACCGGGGAGCTGTTTTTT	CASSQPDRATGELFF
-	TRBV9	TRBJ2-2	TRBD2	TGTGCCAGCAGCACCGGACTAGCGGGGGGATTTGCCGGGGAGCTGTTTTTT	CASSTGLAGGFAGELFF
-	TRBV12-3/TRBV12-4	TRBJ2-3	TRBD2	TGTGCCAGCAGGGGGGGGGCAGATACGCAGTATTTT	CASRGGADTQYF
-	TRBV4-3	TRBJ1-5	-	TGCGCCAGCAGCCAAGGGCAGGGGTCTTATCAGCCCCAGCATTTT	CASSQGQGSYQPQHF
-	TRBV24-1	TRBJ1-2	-	TGTGCCACCAGTGATTTGGGCAGGGGATATGGCTACACCTTC	CATSDLGRGYGYTF
few	TRBV10-1	TRBJ2-4	-	TGCGCCAGCAGTGAGCCAAGTGACCCGCCCGCCAAAAACATTCAGTACTTC	CASSEPSDPPAKNIQYF
few	TRBV5-1	TRBJ2-3	-	TGCGCCAGCAGCCGGGGGGCCAGCACAGATACGCAGTATTTT	CASSRGASTDTQYF
-	TRBV19	TRBJ1-5	TRBD1	TGTGCCAGCTCCCCAAGGGGTCGGACAGGGGCTAATCAGCCCCAGCATTTT	CASSPRGRTGANQPQHF
-	TRBV18	TRBJ1-4	-	TGTGCCAGCTCACCATTAGGGCCTCAAGCGGCTAATGAAAAACTGTTTTTT	CASSPLGPQAANEKLFF
-	TRBV9	TRBJ1-1	-	TGTGCCAGCAGCGTTGGGGGTCCGAACACTGAAGCTTTCTTT	CASSVGGPNTEAFF
once	TRBV18	TRBJ2-3	TRBD2	TGTGCCAGCTCACCTCGGACTAGCGGGGGAATCTTCACAGATACGCAGTATTTT	CASSPRTSGGIFTDTQYF
-	TRBV11-1	TRBJ1-5	-	TGTGCCAGCAGCTTAAGTAGCAATCAGCCCCAGCATTTT	CASSLSSNQPQHF
few	TRBV28	TRBJ1-3	TRBD1	TGTGCCAGCAGCTCCGGGACAGGGGGAAACACCATATATTTT	CASSSGTGGNTIYF
-	TRBV6-6	TRBJ2-4	TRBD1	TGTGCCAGCAGAACCCCAGGGGGCGGGAACATTCAGTACTTC	CASRTPGGGNIQYF
-	TRBV24-1	TRBJ2-1	-	TGTGCCACCAGTGATTTGGGCAGGGCTAATGAGCAGTTCTTC	CATSDLGRANEQFF
-	TRBV28	TRBJ1-2	TRBD1	TGTGCCAGCAGTTTGGGGGACAGGGTCTATGGCTACACCTTC	CASSLGDRVYGYTF
-	TRBV5-1	TRBJ2-3	-	TGCGCCAGCAGCTTGGTCCCTCCGACAGATACGCAGTATTTT	CASSLVPPTDTQYF
-	TRBV11-2	TRBJ2-1	TRBD2	TGTGCCAGCAGCCCATTCCGGGAGGAGTACAATGAGCAGTTCTTC	CASSPFREEYNEQFF
-	TRBV6-5	TRBJ1-2	TRBD1	TGTGCCAGCAGTTACTCACAGGGGTACGACTATGGCTACACCTTC	CASSYSQGYDYGYTF
few	TRBV9	TRBJ1-6	TRBD1	TGTGCCAGCAGCGCCGGACAGGGAAGTTCACCCCTCCACTTT	CASSAGQGSSPLHF
-	TRBV2	TRBJ1-2	-	TGTGCCAGGGGCAAGGACGGAAACTATGGCTACACCTTC	CARGKDGNYGYTF
once	TRBV15	TRBJ1-2	-	TGTGCCACCAGCAGCGGACAAACCTATGGCTACACCTTC	CATSSGQTYGYTF